This T cell receptor beta chain was identified in a study of read filtering for tumor transcriptome and immune sequencing. For the study at large: TCR-mapped reads were about 4.05 to 10.27 million with IR-seq versus about 85 to 1,300 with RNA-seq. The study, taken as a whole, reports: RNA-seq captured clonotypes less deeply and reliably than IR-seq. Dropping single-read clonotypes raised IR-seq and RNA-seq shared-clonotype correlation. Roughly 82% of IR-seq clonotypes had a single read, yet these held 3.5% to 4.5% of reads.

This CDR3 is built from 14 residues. Trimming left V 1 base short and J 3 bases short, with 7 bases between. Germline CDR1 reads MGHRA; CDR2 reads YSYEKL. From about 400 ng of RNA, a library with molecular barcoded alpha/delta and beta/gamma adaptors was made. Each CDR3 protein is one row after TCRdb ran MiXCR on the reads. The sample has 35,000 to 40,000 distinct CDR3 sequences, about an eighth seen once. Worth noting for this clonotype: The antigen is not known.

The J gene is TRBJ1-5, the V gene TRBV4-1; D remains unclear. This TCR was recovered from a donor at least 40 years old with multiple myeloma. What was sequenced was a population of CD138-negative cells sorted from bone marrow. CDR3: CASSQGQINQPQHF. The CDR3 coding sequence is TGCGCCAGCAGCCAAGGTCAAATCAATCAGCCCCAGCATTTT.